Included here is one TCR beta chain sequence, with context. This sample was included in a study of cytomegalovirus exposure and HLA in healthy donors. Study as a whole: The early release's HLA-typed donors yielded about 85 million unique TCRs.

The CDR3 is 17 amino acids. The V gene's germline CDR1 is SGHTA and CDR2 FQGNSA. Trimming took 5 bases from V and 1 from J, leaving 19 bases between them. Researchers ran the PCR with 60 Vbeta and 13 Jbeta primers. Generated by immunoSEQ multiplex PCR, the TCRdb table keeps only in-frame clones and is missing some. Of fewer than 250,000 clones in the sample, around 78% are singletons; the top ten hold roughly 13%. The sample consisted of PBMCs. The sequence was obtained from a woman in her thirties in good health and CMV-seropositive. This rearrangement joins TRBV7-2 to TRBJ2-3; possible D gene TRBD1, 6 bases. The CDR3 spells CASSKDAGAARTDTQYF. Written as DNA, the CDR3 is TGTGCCAGCAGCAAGGACGCAGGGGCCGCCCGCACAGATACGCAGTATTTT.